This TCR beta chain was retrieved from a study of cytomegalovirus exposure and HLA in healthy donors. The study's findings and limits: It was reportedly the case that the classifier diagnosed cytomegalovirus status with high specificity and sensitivity.

A multiplex PCR was run with 60 Vbeta primers and 13 Jbeta primers. The table came from immunoSEQ multiplex PCR; TCRdb's copy has only in-frame clones and leaves some out. The table lists roughly 120,000 clones, about 73% of them singletons. Comment on this clone: What it binds is not known.

CDR1 is KGHSH and CDR2 is LQKENI in the germline V gene. With 6 bases clipped from V and 5 bases from J, the junction kept 11 bases outside the gene matches. The CDR3 contains 16 residues. Sequencing was done on a sample of PBMCs. The rearrangement uses TRBV18 and TRBJ2-2, with 8 bases aligning to TRBD1. This TCR came from a woman aged 40-49 years in good health and CMV-seronegative. The CDR3 bases are TGTGCCAGCTCGCCTCGACAGGGGAGAGGGACCGGGGAGCTGTTTTTT. Protein sequence: CASSPRQGRGTGELFF.